This TCR beta chain originates from a study of blood T cells in healthy people across ages. Using a J-beta primer mix together with a sample-barcoded 5' primer, a second PCR was run for about 6 to 11 cycles. A template-switch adaptor that had 12 random nucleotides put a tag on each cDNA molecule. TCRdb redid the calling of the 5' RACE reads with MiXCR, one entry per CDR3 protein. Of some 1.5 million distinct CDR3 sequences detected, approximately 28% appear once; the ten largest clones hold more than 6%. This clonotype occurred many times. The CDR3 is 14 residues long. In germline, CDR1 is LGHDT, CDR2 YNNKEL (reference sequence). V dropped 1 base and J dropped 3 bases, with 10 bases sitting between them.

The sequence was collected from a woman in her twenties or thirties in good health. The chain has TRBV3-1 and TRBJ2-7; TRBD1 might be the D (5 bases). The sample comprised blood. The CDR3 here is CASSQGGRDYEQYF. The CDR3 bases are TGTGCCAGCAGCCAAGGAGGCAGGGACTACGAGCAGTACTTC.